The subject of this entry is one T cell receptor (beta chain). The target antigen is unknown. The source of the sample is a study of T cell responses to AZD1222 COVID-19 vaccine. This CDR3 contains 17 residues. V lost 0 bases to trimming and J lost 0 bases, with 10 bases between them. Germline loops: CDR1 SGHRS, CDR2 YFSETQ. The table came from immunoSEQ multiplex PCR; TCRdb's copy has only in-frame clones and leaves some out. The profile shows about 75,000 clones, approximately 88% of them singletons. The study's findings and limits: Only after the peak T cell response were repertoires sampled. A reported finding is that nearly half of spike-specific TCRs target unmutated variant regions.

The chain joins TRBV5-1 to TRBJ1-6; D unclear. The sequence was collected from an adult who received the MenACWY meningococcal vaccine as a control. This material consisted of peripheral blood, taken 28 days after the second dose of the MenACWY control vaccine. The CDR3 sequence: CASSLEGPSSYNSPLHF. The CDR3 nucleotides read TGCGCCAGCAGCTTGGAGGGCCCAAGCTCCTATAATTCACCCCTCCACTTT.